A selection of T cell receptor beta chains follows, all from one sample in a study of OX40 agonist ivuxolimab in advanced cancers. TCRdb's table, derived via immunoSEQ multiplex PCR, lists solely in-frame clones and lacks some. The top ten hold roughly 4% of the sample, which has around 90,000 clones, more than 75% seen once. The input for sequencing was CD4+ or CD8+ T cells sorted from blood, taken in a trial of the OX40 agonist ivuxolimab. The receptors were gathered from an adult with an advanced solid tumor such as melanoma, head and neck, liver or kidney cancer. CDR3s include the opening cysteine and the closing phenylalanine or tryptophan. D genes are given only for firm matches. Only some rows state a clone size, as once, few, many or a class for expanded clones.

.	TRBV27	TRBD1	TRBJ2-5	CASSLSADRFSGTQYF	TGTGCCAGCAGTTTATCCGCGGACAGGTTTTCAGGGACCCAGTACTTC
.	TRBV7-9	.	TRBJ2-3	CASSLLFTDTQYF	TGTGCCAGCAGCTTACTGTTTACAGATACGCAGTATTTT
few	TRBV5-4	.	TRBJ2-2	CASSLMGTNTGELFF	TGTGCCAGCAGCTTGATGGGTACGAACACCGGGGAGCTGTTTTTT
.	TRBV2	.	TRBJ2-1	CASSETGSSYNEQFF	TGTGCCAGCAGTGAAACGGGAAGCTCCTACAATGAGCAGTTCTTC
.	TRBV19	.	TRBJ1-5	CASSPVRNSNQPQHF	TGTGCCAGTAGTCCGGTCCGGAATAGCAATCAGCCCCAGCATTTT
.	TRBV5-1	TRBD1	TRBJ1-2	CASSLSGQDYGYTF	TGCGCCAGCAGCTTATCGGGACAGGACTATGGCTACACCTTC
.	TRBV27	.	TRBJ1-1	CASDKTAAGTEAFF	TGTGCCAGCGATAAGACGGCCGCGGGTACTGAAGCTTTCTTT
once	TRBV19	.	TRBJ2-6	CASVSVRGAGANVLTF	TGTGCCTCAGTAAGTGTAAGGGGCGCTGGGGCCAACGTCCTGACTTTC
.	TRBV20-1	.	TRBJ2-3	CSASSTDTQYF	TGCAGTGCTAGTAGCACAGATACGCAGTATTTT
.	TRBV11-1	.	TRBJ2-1	CASSPPTRYNEQFF	TGTGCCAGCAGCCCGCCGACTCGCTACAATGAGCAGTTCTTC
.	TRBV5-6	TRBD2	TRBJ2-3	CASSALAGSTDTQYF	TGTGCCAGCAGCGCACTAGCGGGTAGCACAGATACGCAGTATTTT
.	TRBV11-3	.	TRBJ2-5	CASSGTPRGETQYF	TGTGCCAGCAGCGGGACACCCCGGGGAGAGACCCAGTACTTC
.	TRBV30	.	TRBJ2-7	CAWSVDQSYEQYF	TGTGCCTGGAGTGTGGACCAATCCTACGAGCAGTACTTC
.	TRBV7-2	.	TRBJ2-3	CASSPWTSTDTQYF	TGTGCCAGCAGCCCTTGGACTAGCACAGATACGCAGTATTTT
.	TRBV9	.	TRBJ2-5	CASSVEGGKETQYF	TGTGCCAGCAGCGTAGAAGGGGGGAAAGAGACCCAGTACTTC
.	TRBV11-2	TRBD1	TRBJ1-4	CASSLAGQEKLFF	TGTGCCAGCAGCTTAGCGGGACAGGAAAAACTGTTTTTT
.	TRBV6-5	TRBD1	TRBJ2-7	CASRNRGHTEQYF	TGTGCCAGCAGGAACAGGGGGCACACCGAGCAGTACTTC
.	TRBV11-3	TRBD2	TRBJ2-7	CASVGLAGARSEQYF	TGTGCCAGCGTAGGACTAGCGGGAGCTAGATCCGAGCAGTACTTC
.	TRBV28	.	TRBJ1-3	CASSPSGMAGNTIYF	TGTGCCAGCAGCCCCTCCGGGATGGCTGGAAACACCATATATTTT
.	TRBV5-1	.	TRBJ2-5	CASSLAWETQYF	TGCGCCAGCAGCTTGGCCTGGGAGACCCAGTACTTC
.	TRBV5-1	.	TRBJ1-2	CASSFPGDGYTF	TGCGCCAGCAGCTTTCCTGGGGATGGCTACACCTTC
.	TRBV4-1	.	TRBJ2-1	CASSQDLRTSSEQFF	TGCGCCAGCAGCCAAGATTTACGCACTAGCAGTGAGCAGTTCTTC
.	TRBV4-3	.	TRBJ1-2	CASSQDHTGPGSGYTF	TGCGCCAGCAGCCAAGACCATACAGGGCCCGGGTCTGGCTACACCTTC
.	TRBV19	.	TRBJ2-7	CASSEQSYSYEQYF	TGTGCCAGTAGTGAACAGAGTTACTCCTACGAGCAGTACTTC
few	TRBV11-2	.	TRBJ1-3	CASSLLDSGNTIYF	TGTGCCAGCAGCTTACTGGACTCTGGAAACACCATATATTTT
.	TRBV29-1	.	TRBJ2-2	CSVELNPRGTGELFF	TGCAGCGTTGAACTCAATCCGAGGGGCACCGGGGAGCTGTTTTTT
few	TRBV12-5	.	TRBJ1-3	CASGFLVANRVSGNTIYF	TGTGCTAGTGGTTTTCTGGTGGCCAACAGGGTCTCTGGAAACACCATATATTTT
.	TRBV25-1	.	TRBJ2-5	CASGPGDQETQYF	TGTGCCAGCGGACCAGGGGACCAAGAGACCCAGTACTTC
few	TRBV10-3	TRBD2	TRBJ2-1	CAISDGTRAYNEQFF	TGTGCCATCAGCGACGGGACTAGAGCCTACAATGAGCAGTTCTTC
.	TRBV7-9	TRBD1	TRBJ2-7	CASSLGDRVSYEQYF	TGTGCCAGCAGCCTAGGGGACAGGGTCTCCTACGAGCAGTACTTC
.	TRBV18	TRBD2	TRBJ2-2	CASSPWGLAGVNTGELFF	TGTGCCAGCTCACCATGGGGACTAGCGGGAGTTAACACCGGGGAGCTGTTTTTT
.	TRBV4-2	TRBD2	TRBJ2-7	CASSQDRAGVSYEQYF	TGTGCCAGCAGCCAAGATCGAGCGGGAGTGTCCTACGAGCAGTACTTC
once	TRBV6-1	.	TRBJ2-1	CASSEIHYNEQFF	TGTGCCAGCAGTGAAATACACTACAATGAGCAGTTCTTC
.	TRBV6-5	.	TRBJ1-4	CASARTTNEKLFF	TGTGCCAGCGCCCGGACTACTAATGAAAAACTGTTTTTT
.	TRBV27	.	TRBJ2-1	CASSRGYEQFF	TGTGCCAGCAGTAGGGGGTACGAGCAGTTCTTC
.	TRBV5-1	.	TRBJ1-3	CASSLYGSSGNTIYF	TGCGCCAGCAGCTTGTATGGGAGCTCTGGAAACACCATATATTTT
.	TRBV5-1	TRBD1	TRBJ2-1	CASTGQGIYNEQFF	TGCGCCAGCACGGGACAGGGAATTTACAATGAGCAGTTCTTC
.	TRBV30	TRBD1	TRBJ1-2	CAWRIRGIDGYTF	TGTGCCTGGAGGATCAGGGGGATAGACGGCTACACCTTC
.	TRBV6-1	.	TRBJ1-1	CASSATGEVNTEAFF	TGTGCCAGCAGCGCGACGGGTGAGGTGAACACTGAAGCTTTCTTT
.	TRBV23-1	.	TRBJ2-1	CASSQSLRVGNEQFF	TGCGCCAGCAGTCAATCGCTCAGGGTAGGGAATGAGCAGTTCTTC
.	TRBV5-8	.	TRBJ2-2	CASSLGSGSTGELFF	TGTGCCAGCAGCTTGGGGTCCGGGTCCACCGGGGAGCTGTTTTTT
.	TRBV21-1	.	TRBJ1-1	CASSKWTGNTEAFF	TGTGCCAGCAGCAAGTGGACAGGGAACACTGAAGCTTTCTTT
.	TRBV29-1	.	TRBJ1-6	CSVTLGTSYNSPLHF	TGCAGCGTAACCCTCGGGACGTCCTATAATTCACCCCTCCACTTT
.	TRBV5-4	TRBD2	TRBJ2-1	CASTPPGLAGFAGYNEQFF	TGTGCCAGCACCCCGCCGGGACTAGCGGGATTCGCAGGATACAATGAGCAGTTCTTC
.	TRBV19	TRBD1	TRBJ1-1	CASSTGTANTEAFF	TGTGCCAGTAGTACCGGGACAGCAAACACTGAAGCTTTCTTT
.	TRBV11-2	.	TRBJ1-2	CASSPSVRGYGYTF	TGTGCCAGCAGCCCATCGGTGAGGGGCTATGGCTACACCTTC
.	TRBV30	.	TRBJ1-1	CAWSEEATMNTEAFF	TGTGCCTGGAGTGAGGAGGCTACAATGAACACTGAAGCTTTCTTT
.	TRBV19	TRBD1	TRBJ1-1	CASRSTGEGEAFF	TGTGCCAGTAGGTCGACAGGGGAGGGTGAAGCTTTCTTT
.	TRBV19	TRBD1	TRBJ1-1	CASSDRGTVNTEAFF	TGTGCCAGTAGCGACAGGGGTACAGTAAACACTGAAGCTTTCTTT
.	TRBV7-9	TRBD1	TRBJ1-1	CASSLALGRGDTEAFF	TGTGCCAGCAGCTTAGCGTTGGGCAGGGGGGACACTGAAGCTTTCTTT
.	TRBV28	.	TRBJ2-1	CASTGYNEQFF	TGTGCCAGCACGGGATACAATGAGCAGTTCTTC
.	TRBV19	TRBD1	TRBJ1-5	CASSTTGGNQPQHF	TGTGCCAGTAGTACCACAGGGGGCAATCAGCCCCAGCATTTT
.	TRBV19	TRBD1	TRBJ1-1	CASSIGGQGAFF	TGTGCCAGTAGTATTGGGGGACAGGGAGCTTTCTTT
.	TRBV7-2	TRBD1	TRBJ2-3	CASSKPGQGTDTQYF	TGTGCCAGCAGCAAACCCGGACAGGGGACAGATACGCAGTATTTT
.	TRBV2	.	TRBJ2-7	CASLTDLLIYEQYF	TGTGCCAGCCTCACGGACCTCCTTATCTACGAGCAGTACTTC